This TCR beta chain comes out of a study of blood T cell repertoires in COVID-19. Study summary: T cells, B-cell-depleted T cells, or PBMCs supplied cDNA or gDNA.

In its sample, this clone was seen once. This table comes from immunoSEQ multiplex PCR, and its TCRdb copy is limited to in-frame clones, with some not included. The repertoire holds 200,000 to 300,000 clones, with about 87% as singletons. Germline V gives CDR1 LGHDT, CDR2 YNNKEL (reference sequence). Trimming removed 3 bases from V and 1 base from J, with 9 bases in between. The CDR3 consists of 14 residues. Sequences were obtained from peripheral blood. The chain couples TRBV3-1 (or the pseudogene TRBV3-2) to TRBJ1-1; a weak D match, TRBD1 (5 bases). The source is a woman aged 40 to 50 who had recovered from COVID-19. For the CDR3, the DNA is TGTGCCAGCAGCCATACAGGAAAGAACACTGAAGCTTTCTTT. It codes for CASSHTGKNTEAFF.